This T cell receptor (beta chain) is from a study of post-analysis software for immune sequencing data. Study results and limitations: Controls significantly exceeded multiple sclerosis patients in normalized Chao1 diversity.

Libraries were made from TCR beta cDNA, and they carried unique molecular identifiers. Input populations of roughly 0.85 to 11 million T cells gave rise to about 480,000 cDNA molecules. TCRdb passed the PCR reads through MiXCR, listing each CDR3 protein once. The repertoire includes about 620,000 distinct CDR3 sequences, 44% of them detected once, and roughly 1.7% sits in the top ten. On this clonotype itself: Its antigen remains unknown. The junction does not match germline at one end; this may be a read error.

Sequencing was carried out using blood. The source is a girl between 5 and 17 years old with multiple sclerosis.

The CDR3 sequence: CGARYRSVNIQYF. The CDR3 DNA reads TGCGGTGCTAGATATAGGAGCGTTAACATTCAGTACTTC. The chain combines TRBV20-1 with TRBJ2-5; D is unclear. The J call may be wrong; the DNA end is better matched by TRBJ2-4. The CDR3 is made up of 13 amino acids. Germline assignment: CDR1 DFQATT and CDR2 SNEGSKA (reference sequence).